This TCR beta chain comes out of a study of blood T cell repertoires in COVID-19. Study details: The cDNA or gDNA used as material had been derived from T cells, B-cell-depleted T cells, or PBMCs.

Here immunoSEQ multiplex PCR was the method, and the copy in TCRdb shows in-frame clones only, minus some. The table records fewer than 600,000 clones, approximately 87% of them present only once. Recruits, aged about 18 to 89 years, lived in 25 or so US areas. Which cohort a participant joined came from the clinical history participants gave. The sequence was collected from a woman between 40 and 50 years old who had recovered from COVID-19. Sequencing was done on a sample of PBMCs or T cells enriched from blood (not recorded which).

DNA for the CDR3: TGTGCCAGCAGCCAAGAGTCGCGACTAGCCCTAAGGACAGATACGCAGTATTTT. Encoded protein: CASSQESRLALRTDTQYF. V and J are TRBV4-2 and TRBJ2-3, with 7 positions matching TRBD2. Germline V CDR1 and CDR2: LGHNA, YNFKEQ. V shed 0 bases and J 3 bases; nucleotides not matched to a gene: 12. CDR3 length: 18 amino acids.